This note documents a single T cell receptor beta chain sequence. V was pared by 0 bases and J by 0 bases, with 4 bases of the junction left unmatched. Germline lookup yields CDR1 LNHNV and CDR2 YYDKDF (reference sequence). CDR3 length equals 17 residues. This sample is drawn from a study of blood T cell repertoires in COVID-19. Measured with immunoSEQ multiplex PCR; TCRdb has only the in-frame clones, and not every one. The sample carries approximately 60,000 clones, 79% recorded once. Sample: peripheral blood. V is TRBV15 and J is TRBJ2-3, with 9 nucleotides matching TRBD2. This receptor was taken from a woman of 80 years or more with active or convalescent COVID-19. Here the CDR3 reads CATSRDVGLASTDTQYF. CDR3 nucleotide sequence: TGTGCCACCAGCAGAGATGTAGGACTAGCGAGCACAGATACGCAGTATTTT.